One and the same sample provided the 9 T cell receptor beta chains below, sequenced in a study of T cells in localized non-small cell lung cancer. Profiling relied on immunoSEQ multiplex PCR, and the TCRdb table lists in-frame clones only, not all of them. Here the sample spans about 52,000 clones, roughly 86% being singletons. The sequencing here drew on PBMCs, taken before any cancer treatment. The receptors shown here come from a female donor with stage II lung adenocarcinoma.

The chain recombines TRBV27 with TRBJ2-2; TRBD2 matches 14 bases. The CDR3 totals 16 residues. Trimming cost V 6 bases and J 2 bases; bases outside gene matches: 2. In germline, CDR1 is MNHEY, CDR2 SMNVEV (reference sequence). CDR3 coding DNA: TGTGCCAGCAGGGGGACTAGCGGGGGAAACACCGGGGAGCTGTTTTTT. It is translated as CASRGTSGGNTGELFF.

The V and J genes are TRBV11-2 and TRBJ1-4; no reliable D call. The CDR3 sequence is 14 residues long. The V and J ends lost 5 bases and 8 bases respectively, with 15 bases between them. Looked up from germline, CDR1 is SGHAT and CDR2 is FQNNGV. Written as DNA, the CDR3 is TGTGCCAGCAGCCGGACGGCCGTGTCGGAAAAACTGTTTTTT. It codes for CASSRTAVSEKLFF.

The CDR3 DNA is TGTGCCAGCAGTTTGGGACTAACCATCGGGGAGCTGTTTTTT. It yields the protein CASSLGLTIGELFF. This chain joins TRBV27 and TRBJ2-2; 7 bases are shared with TRBD2. CDR3 size: 14 residues. The V and J ends lost 3 bases and 7 bases, in that order; junction bases with no gene match: 5. Germline-derived CDR1 and CDR2 are MNHEY and SMNVEV (reference sequence).

The CDR3 loop is CASSLLPGGDGANVLTF. The CDR3 bases are TGTGCCAGCAGCTTGTTGCCCGGCGGGGATGGGGCCAACGTCCTGACTTTC. The genes are TRBV5-5 and TRBJ2-6; D may be TRBD2 (6 bases). This CDR3 comprises 17 residues. Germline CDR1 is SGHKS and CDR2 is YYEKEE (reference sequence). Trimming took off 1 base at V and 3 bases at J, with 14 bases between the two ends.

The chain links TRBV11-2 to TRBJ2-5; 8 positions agree with TRBD2. Germline trimming cut 4 bases from V and 0 bases from J; bases unmatched to any gene: 4. The CDR3 has 15 amino acids. Germline V lookup: CDR1 SGHAT, CDR2 FQNNGV. CDR3 bases: TGTGCCAGCAGCTCAGAGCGGGGGTACCAAGAGACCCAGTACTTC. Translating it yields CASSSERGYQETQYF.

The rearrangement uses TRBV4-1 and TRBJ2-2, with D perhaps TRBD2 (5 bases). Trimming removed 5 bases at V and 4 bases at J, with 17 bases between. CDR3 length equals 16 residues. Looked up from germline, CDR1 is MGHRA and CDR2 is YSYEKL. This chain's CDR3 is CASSFSTLRGTGELFF. The CDR3 region has the DNA TGCGCCAGCAGCTTCTCCACCCTCCGGGGCACCGGGGAGCTGTTTTTT.

This clone has just one count. V usage is TRBV27 and J usage is TRBJ2-7, with TRBD1 identical over 7 bases. Germline CDR1 MNHEY, CDR2 SMNVEV (reference sequence). The CDR3 is 15 amino acids. J lost 5 bases, V lost 6 bases, and 13 bases had no gene match. The CDR3 DNA follows: TGTGCCAGCAGCCCGCTTCCGACAGGGCCCCACGAGCAGTACTTC. Translated: CASSPLPTGPHEQYF.

The rearrangement joins TRBV29-1 to TRBJ1-3, with D unclear. Between the trimmed V and J ends, which lost 3 bases and 0 bases, there was a span of 9 bases. The CDR3 is made up of 14 amino acids. Looked up from germline, CDR1 is SQVTM and CDR2 is ANQGSEA. CDR3 DNA: TGCAGCGTTGAGGACCGAAACTCTGGAAACACCATATATTTT. This codes for CSVEDRNSGNTIYF.

The V call is TRBV10-3, the J call TRBJ2-3; 10 nucleotides match TRBD1. There are 15 residues in the CDR3. The V segment lost 10 bases and the J segment 7 bases; nucleotides outside the gene matches: 14. Per the germline V gene, CDR1 is ENHRY and CDR2 is SYGVKD. CDR3 loop: CATARQGAFPHTQYF. CDR3 bases: TGTGCCACCGCCCGACAGGGGGCATTCCCTCATACGCAGTATTTT.